The 26 T cell receptor beta chains given below trace back to one sample, sequenced in a study of CD8+CD57+ T cells in acquired aplastic anemia. TCR beta VDJ and CDR3 profiling used genomic DNA as template. TCRdb re-called the reads through MiXCR, storing one row per CDR3 protein. Found here are fewer than 250,000 distinct CDR3 sequences, around 45% of them singletons; the top ten hold about 8.3%. Before being chosen for sequencing, patients had shown CD8+CD57+ cell expansion by flow cytometry. The specimen was sorted CD4+, CD8+, or CD8+CD57+ T cells (not recorded which) from PBMCs. The receptors shown here come from a human donor with aplastic anemia.

This clonotype was counted once. The gene calls are TRBV2 and TRBJ2-7; TRBD2 matches 13 bases. This CDR3 has 16 residues. Germline V CDR1 and CDR2: SNHLY, FYNNEI. V trimming: 3 bases; J trimming: 4 bases; junction bases outside the gene matches: 6. The CDR3: CASSDGTSGVRYEQYF. DNA for the CDR3: TGTGCCAGCAGTGATGGGACTAGCGGGGTGAGATACGAGCAGTACTTC. Complete variable domain (other parts from reference TRBV2 and TRBJ2-7): EPEVTQTPSHQVTQMGQEVILRCVPISNHLYFYWYRQILGQKVEFLVSFYNNEISEKSEIFDDQFSVERPDGSNFTLKIRSTKLEDSAMYFCASSDGTSGVRYEQYFGPGTRLTVT.

A remark on this clonotype: A much larger clonotype is one base distant, so this may be a read error. V gene TRBV4-2 combines with J gene TRBJ2-5; the match to TRBD2 covers 8 bases. The CDR3 contains 17 residues. Germline V gene data show CDR1 as LGHNA and CDR2 as YNFKEQ. The CDR3 DNA follows: TGTGCCAGCGGCCAAGCTGCGTTAGCGGGGCGAAAAGAGACCCAGTACTTC. It specifies CASGQAALAGRKETQYF.

This chain joins TRBV19 and TRBJ2-1; TRBD1 matches 7 bases. Germline V gene sequence: CDR1 LNHDA, CDR2 SQIVND (reference sequence). The CDR3 has 15 amino acids. V shed 1 base, J shed 2 bases, and the junction held 2 bases outside the gene matches. The CDR3 protein is CASSIAGTAYNEQFF. The DNA of the CDR3 is TGTGCCAGTAGTATAGCTGGGACAGCCTACAATGAGCAGTTCTTC.

The V gene is TRBV20-1, the J gene TRBJ2-7; D perhaps matches TRBD2 (5 bases). The end of the DNA is better explained by TRBJ2-1, so the J call may be wrong. Germline lookup yields CDR1 DFQATT and CDR2 SNEGSKA (reference sequence). CDR3 length: 11 residues. The CDR3 loop reads CSADLAVEQFF. The CDR3 nucleotides are TGCAGTGCTGATCTAGCAGTCGAGCAGTTCTTC.

This chain joins TRBV15 and TRBJ2-7; 10 bases map to TRBD1. This CDR3 has 13 amino acids. The V segment lost 7 bases and the J segment 5 bases; nucleotides outside the gene matches: 5. In germline, CDR1 is LNHNV, CDR2 YYDKDF (reference sequence). The CDR3 DNA follows: TGTGCCACCACTCCCGGACAGGGGGACGAGCAGTACTTC. It specifies CATTPGQGDEQYF.

The chain links TRBV19 to TRBJ2-7; 7 positions match TRBD2. After removal of 7 bases from V and 2 bases from J, the junction contained 11 bases not matched to a gene. The length of the CDR3 is 15 residues. The germline gives CDR1 LNHDA, CDR2 SQIVND (reference sequence). The CDR3 DNA reads TGTGCCAGTACCCAACGGGGGAGGGGCCCCTACGAGCAGTACTTC. Its translation is CASTQRGRGPYEQYF.

This sequence joins TRBV14 and TRBJ1-2, with D possibly TRBD1 on 6 matching bases. Germline CDR1 SGHDN, CDR2 FVKESK. The CDR3 extends over 14 amino acids. Trimming pared 4 bases from V and 1 base from J, leaving 10 bases between. The CDR3 nucleotides read TGTGCCAGCAGCCTCAGGGGTGTTAACTATGGCTACACCTTC. It yields the protein CASSLRGVNYGYTF. Full variable domain (rest looked up from reference TRBV14 and TRBJ1-2): EAGVTQFPSHSVIEKGQTVTLRCDPISGHDNLYWYRRVMGKEIKFLLHFVKESKQDESGMPNNRFLAERTGGTYSTLKVQPAELEDSGVYFCASSLRGVNYGYTFGSGTRLTVV.

J is TRBJ1-4 and V is TRBV9, with TRBD1 as a possible D gene (5 bases). Germline V gene sequence: CDR1 SGDLS, CDR2 YYNGEE. The CDR3 has 16 residues. Trimming cost V 6 bases and J 10 bases, with 25 bases left between them. DNA of the CDR3: TGTGCCAGCACCGCGCAGCAGGGAACTTGTGCCCGAAAACTGTTTTTT. Its translation: CASTAQQGTCARKLFF. The whole variable domain, filled in from reference TRBV9 and TRBJ1-4, reads DSGVTQTPKHLITATGQRVTLRCSPRSGDLSVYWYQQSLDQGLQFLIQYYNGEERAKGNILERFSAQQFPDLHSELNLSSLELGDSALYFCASTAQQGTCARKLFFGSGTQLSVL.

In the case of this clonotype: A much larger clone lies one base from this, so it may be a read error. J is TRBJ2-3 and V is TRBV30; weak D call: TRBD1 (6 bases). The CDR3 spans 12 residues. The germline gives CDR1 GTSNPN, CDR2 SVGIG (reference sequence). For the CDR3, the DNA is TGTGCCTGGAGTGTAGGGGGAGATGCGCAGTATTTT. It encodes CAWSVGGDAQYF.

In its sample, this clonotype was seen many times. The chain combines TRBV20-1 with TRBJ2-7, with 7 bases identical to TRBD1. Germline lookup yields CDR1 DFQATT and CDR2 SNEGSKA (reference sequence). Trimming removed 0 bases from V and 0 bases from J; junction bases left unmatched: 11. The length of the CDR3 is 17 residues. CDR3 protein: CSARDSIRGTLSYEQYF. The CDR3 DNA sequence: TGCAGTGCTAGAGATTCGATCAGGGGGACCCTCTCCTACGAGCAGTACTTC.

The chain couples TRBV5-1 to TRBJ2-7; TRBD1 aligns across 10 bases. J gave up 7 bases and V 3 bases, and 10 bases lay outside the gene matches. This CDR3 contains 15 residues. Per the germline V gene, CDR1 is SGHRS and CDR2 is YFSETQ. The CDR3 spells CASSSDRGHSPEQYF. The CDR3 bases are TGCGCCAGCAGCTCCGACAGGGGGCATTCGCCTGAGCAGTACTTC.

This clonotype was found a few times. J is TRBJ1-2 and V is TRBV24-1; a possible D gene is TRBD1 (5 bases). This CDR3 has 12 residues. Germline-derived CDR1 and CDR2 are KGHDR and SFDVKD. Trimming cost V 9 bases and J 3 bases, with 10 bases left between them. CDR3 residues: CATGSGDYGYTF. The CDR3 DNA sequence: TGTGCCACCGGTTCGGGGGACTATGGCTACACCTTC.

The V and J genes are TRBV7-2 and TRBJ2-1; TRBD1 might be the D (6 bases). The CDR3 has 15 residues. Trimming took off 1 base at V and 5 bases at J, with 12 bases between the two ends. The germline V gene has CDR1 SGHTA and CDR2 FQGNSA. The CDR3 reads CASSLGTEPHNEQFF. The CDR3 nucleotides are TGTGCCAGCAGCTTAGGGACAGAGCCCCACAATGAGCAGTTCTTC.

This clonotype was counted once. This chain uses TRBV19 with TRBJ1-1, with D perhaps matching TRBD1 (5 bases). The germline gives CDR1 LNHDA, CDR2 SQIVND (reference sequence). The length of the CDR3 is 14 residues. V was cut by 11 bases and J by 5 bases, with 21 bases left in between. The CDR3 sequence is CAGGTYLGGTEAFF. CDR3 nucleotides: TGTGCCGGTGGGACTTACCTCGGGGGGACTGAAGCTTTCTTT. Full variable domain (remainder filled in from reference TRBV19 and TRBJ1-1): DGGITQSPKYLFRKEGQNVTLSCEQNLNHDAMYWYRQDPGQGLRLIYYSQIVNDFQKGDIAEGYSVSREKKESFPLTVTSAQKNPTAFYLCAGGTYLGGTEAFFGQGTRLTVV.

A single count supports this clonotype. The rearrangement uses TRBV9 and TRBJ1-2; no reliable D call. The CDR3 contains 14 residues. The germline V and J ends were trimmed by 0 bases and 2 bases, with 8 bases remaining between them. Per the germline V gene, CDR1 is SGDLS and CDR2 is YYNGEE. CDR3 in DNA: TGTGCCAGCAGCGTAGAACACATGAACTATGGCTACACCTTC. Translating gives CASSVEHMNYGYTF.

In DNA, the CDR3 is TGTGCCAGCGGTACAGGGATTTATGGCTACACCTTC. Translating gives CASGTGIYGYTF. The chain recombines TRBV9 with TRBJ1-2; maybe TRBD1 (6 bases). CDR1 and CDR2 (germline): SGDLS, YYNGEE. V lost 7 bases and J lost 5, with 12 bases in between. This CDR3 comprises 12 residues.

This clonotype was counted ten times or more. This chain joins TRBV2 and TRBJ1-2; 7 bases fit TRBD1. CDR1 and CDR2 (germline): SNHLY, FYNNEI. The CDR3 sequence is 14 residues long. V trimming: 1 base; J trimming: 5 bases; junction bases outside the gene matches: 4. The CDR3 spells CASSEGGGLYGYTF. In nucleotides, the CDR3 is TGTGCCAGCAGTGAAGGAGGGGGCCTTTATGGCTACACCTTC.

This clonotype was recorded at least ten times. The chain links TRBV12-3 or TRBV12-4 to TRBJ1-2; no definite D call. This CDR3 is built from 14 residues. The V end lost 6 bases, the J end lost 4 bases, and 15 bases lay between the germline ends. CDR3 sequence reads: CASSRGLTVYGYTF. In DNA, the CDR3 is TGTGCCAGCAGCCGCGGACTGACCGTCTATGGCTACACCTTC.

This clonotype was recorded many times. V usage is TRBV7-8 and J usage is TRBJ1-4, with D possibly matching TRBD1 (6 bases). Trimming stripped 4 bases from V and 0 bases from J, with 15 bases between. The CDR3 covers 17 residues. Germline V gene data show CDR1 as SGHVS and CDR2 as FQNEAQ. CDR3 sequence reads: CASSSRGRLTTNEKLFF. CDR3 DNA sequence: TGTGCCAGCAGCTCCAGGGGTAGACTCACAACTAATGAAAAACTGTTTTTT.

The table lists this clonotype with many counts. The chain couples TRBV30 to TRBJ1-2; D remains ambiguous. The germline CDR1 and CDR2 sequences are GTSNPN and SVGIG (reference sequence). The V and J ends lost 5 bases and 1 base respectively, with 2 bases between them. The CDR3 totals 10 residues. The CDR3: CAWDNYGYTF. DNA of the CDR3: TGTGCCTGGGATAACTATGGCTACACCTTC.

This clonotype was detected ten times or more. The chain employs TRBV11-1 and TRBJ2-1; TRBD2 is a possible D gene (6 bases). The CDR3 is 14 residues long. V shed 0 bases and J shed 10 bases, with 13 bases lying between them. CDR1 and CDR2 from the germline V gene are SGHAT and FQDESV (reference sequence). The CDR3 DNA reads TGTGCCAGCAGCTTAGCTCTAGATGGGGGGGAGCAGTTCTTC. Translation: CASSLALDGGEQFF.

Concerning this clonotype itself: A single base separates this from a much larger clone, so it may be a read error. This chain joins TRBV10-3 and TRBJ1-6; D is possibly TRBD1 (5 bases). The CDR3 covers 16 residues. Germline CDR1 ENHRY, CDR2 SYGVKD. Trimming took 5 bases from V and 0 from J, leaving 11 bases between them. CDR3 nucleotides: TGTGCCATCAGTTACGGGACGAGCTCCTATAATTCACCCCTCCACTTT. As protein: CAISYGTSSYNSPLHF.

This chain connects TRBV6-1 to TRBJ2-7; TRBD2 agrees at 10 bases. Germline V gene sequence: CDR1 MNHNS, CDR2 SASEGT. V shed 6 bases, J shed 3 bases, and the junction held 8 bases outside the gene matches. This CDR3 has 15 amino acids. CDR3 region: CASRAGTSAVYEQYF. DNA of the CDR3: TGTGCCAGCAGGGCCGGGACTAGCGCGGTCTACGAGCAGTACTTC.

This clonotype was seen only a few times. The chain has TRBV28 and TRBJ2-3; D is perhaps TRBD2 (5 bases). Trimming cost V 3 bases and J 1 base, with 8 bases left between them. The CDR3 length is 14 residues. Germline CDR1 is MDHEN and CDR2 is SYDVKM. For the CDR3, the DNA is TGTGCCAGCAGTTTTGCGGGCCGCACAGATACGCAGTATTTT. It yields the protein CASSFAGRTDTQYF.

This clonotype has a count of ten or more. This chain connects TRBV12-3 or TRBV12-4 to TRBJ1-5, with a tentative D call TRBD1 (5 bases). Trimming took off 6 bases at V and 8 bases at J, with 20 bases between the two ends. There are 15 residues in the CDR3. The CDR3 sequence: CASSRSDSLPKPQHF. The CDR3 DNA reads TGTGCCAGCAGCCGAAGCGACAGCCTGCCCAAGCCCCAGCATTTT.

The V and J genes are TRBV5-6 and TRBJ1-6; 7 nucleotides agree with TRBD1. Germline V CDR1 and CDR2: SGHDT, YYEEEE. The CDR3 consists of 15 residues. The ends lost 0 bases at V and 13 bases at J; junction bases unmatched: 10. CDR3 region: CASSLGGGQRSPLHF. The CDR3 nucleotides read TGTGCCAGCAGCTTGGGCGGGGGACAGCGATCCCCCCTCCACTTT.